The 32 T cell receptor beta chains presented below share a single source sample, sequenced in a study of T cells in tumors after PD-1 blockade. Sequencing used immunoSEQ multiplex PCR; TCRdb keeps in-frame clones, though not all of them. Altogether over 8,000 clones are present, over 50% being singletons, with the ten largest covering roughly 13%. The sample here was tumor tissue, taken after anti-PD-1 treatment. Receptors originate from a human donor with basal cell carcinoma.

The genes are TRBV29-1 and TRBJ2-3, with 8 positions matching TRBD2. Germline CDR1 and CDR2: SQVTM and ANQGSEA. The CDR3 consists of 15 residues. V shed 4 bases and J 0 bases; nucleotides not matched to a gene: 6. CDR3 sequence: CSVGALAGSTDTQYF. The CDR3 DNA is TGCAGCGTTGGGGCCTTAGCGGGAAGCACAGATACGCAGTATTTT.

V usage is TRBV5-4 and J usage is TRBJ1-1, with 8 bases fitting TRBD1. The CDR3 runs to 15 residues. Germline CDR1 SGHNT, CDR2 YYREEE (reference sequence). With 3 bases clipped from V and 3 bases from J, the junction kept 7 bases outside the gene matches. Here the CDR3 reads CASSWTGKGDTEAFF. CDR3 coding DNA: TGTGCCAGCAGCTGGACAGGGAAGGGGGACACTGAAGCTTTCTTT.

J is TRBJ2-7 and V is TRBV5-1; TRBD1 matches 11 bases. Germline V gene sequence: CDR1 SGHRS, CDR2 YFSETQ. Trimming cost V 4 bases and J 5 bases; bases outside gene matches: 8. The length of the CDR3 is 15 residues. CDR3 residues: CASSARDRGFHEQYF. CDR3 DNA: TGCGCCAGCAGCGCCCGGGACAGGGGGTTCCACGAGCAGTACTTC.

The V gene is TRBV10-3, the J gene TRBJ1-4; tentative D call: TRBD1 (6 bases). The V gene lost 0 bases and the J gene lost 8 bases, with 13 bases spanning the gap. Germline CDR1 and CDR2: ENHRY and SYGVKD. The CDR3 is 15 residues long. The CDR3 sequence is CAISESGRGREKLFF. DNA of the CDR3: TGTGCCATCAGTGAGTCCGGCAGGGGTCGCGAAAAACTGTTTTTT.

This chain links TRBV27 with TRBJ2-4; 10 nucleotides match TRBD1. After removal of 3 bases from V and 7 bases from J, the junction contained 6 bases not matched to a gene. There are 15 residues in the CDR3. Germline assignment: CDR1 MNHEY and CDR2 SMNVEV (reference sequence). CDR3: CASSFLGQGRNIQYF. The CDR3 DNA sequence: TGTGCCAGCAGTTTTTTGGGACAGGGGCGGAACATTCAGTACTTC.

The CDR3 DNA is TGTGCCAGCAGCTTGGGGCAGGGGGGCACCGGGGAGCTGTTTTTT. This translates into CASSLGQGGTGELFF. The chain recombines TRBV5-4 with TRBJ2-2; a possible D gene is TRBD1 (7 bases). Germline values: CDR1 SGHNT, CDR2 YYREEE (reference sequence). CDR3 length: 15 residues. V gave up 0 bases and J gave up 4 bases, with 10 bases separating them. Looking up the rest from reference TRBV5-4 and TRBJ2-2 gives the full variable domain: ETGVTQSPTHLIKTRGQQVTLRCSSQSGHNTVSWYQQALGQGPQFIFQYYREEENGRGNFPPRFSGLQFPNYSSELNVNALELDDSALYLCASSLGQGGTGELFFGEGSRLTVL.

The genes are TRBV20-1 and TRBJ2-3; 7 bases line up with TRBD1. Unmatched junction bases numbered 6, after V lost 3 bases and J lost 0 bases. The CDR3 totals 15 residues. Germline CDR1 DFQATT, CDR2 SNEGSKA (reference sequence). The CDR3 here is CSASGQDVSTDTQYF. For the CDR3, the DNA is TGCAGTGCTAGTGGACAGGACGTAAGCACAGATACGCAGTATTTT.

This clone was seen a few times. The chain has TRBV30 and TRBJ2-7; possible D gene TRBD1, 5 bases. The germline V gene encodes CDR1 GTSNPN and CDR2 SVGIG (reference sequence). V shed 2 bases and J shed 4 bases, with 18 bases lying between them. The CDR3 runs to 15 residues. The CDR3 DNA reads as TGTGCCTGGAGTCCCTCAATAGGGGCCTTATACGAGCAGTACTTC. Protein product: CAWSPSIGALYEQYF.

The genes are TRBV6-5 and TRBJ2-1, with TRBD1 identical over 7 bases. The trim removed 4 bases at V and 11 bases at J, leaving 8 bases unmatched. There are 13 residues in the CDR3. CDR1 is MNHEY and CDR2 is SVGAGI in the germline V gene. The CDR3 nucleotides read TGTGCCAGCAGTTTGAACACAGGGGATCAGCAGTTCTTC. Translated, it gives CASSLNTGDQQFF.

This clone is judged medium-sized (0.01 to 0.1%). The rearrangement uses TRBV5-1 and TRBJ2-1; the match to TRBD1 covers 9 bases. Trimming cost V 6 bases and J 4 bases; bases outside gene matches: 5. Germline assignment: CDR1 SGHRS and CDR2 YFSETQ. This CDR3 spans 14 amino acids. The CDR3 sequence: CASTQGAIYNEQFF. For the CDR3, the DNA is TGCGCCAGCACACAGGGGGCGATTTACAATGAGCAGTTCTTC.

This clone came up once. This sequence joins TRBV29-1 and TRBJ2-7, with 8 bases fitting TRBD1. Germline assignment: CDR1 SQVTM and CDR2 ANQGSEA. The CDR3 runs to 13 residues. Trimming at V came to 7 bases and at J to 5 bases, leaving 10 bases not matched to a gene. The CDR3 protein is CSAKKTGENEQYF. DNA of the CDR3: TGCAGCGCCAAGAAGACAGGGGAAAACGAGCAGTACTTC.

This clone is a singleton in its sample. The chain recombines TRBV7-9 with TRBJ2-3; D is perhaps TRBD1 (6 bases). Germline assignment: CDR1 SEHNR and CDR2 FQNEAQ (reference sequence). Trimming took 11 bases from V and 5 from J, leaving 20 bases between them. This CDR3 has 14 amino acids. CDR3 residues: CAQGSSGSGDTQYF. Here the CDR3 DNA reads TGTGCCCAGGGGAGTTCGGGGAGCGGAGATACGCAGTATTTT.

This chain connects TRBV15 to TRBJ2-1, with a possible D match to TRBD1 (6 bases). Deletions cut 5 bases from V and 7 bases from J, with 15 bases between. Germline V CDR1 and CDR2: LNHNV, YYDKDF (reference sequence). This CDR3 spans 14 amino acids. The CDR3 DNA sequence: TGTGCCACCAGCGACACCGGGACAACGAATGAGCAGTTCTTC. Encoded protein: CATSDTGTTNEQFF.

The J gene is TRBJ1-1, the V gene TRBV4-2; weak D call: TRBD1 (6 bases). The CDR3 has 17 amino acids. Germline CDR1 and CDR2: LGHNA and YNFKEQ. V lost 5 bases to trimming and J lost 3 bases, with 22 bases between them. The CDR3: CASSKGEGVRYDTEAFF. The CDR3 DNA follows: TGTGCCAGCAGCAAAGGGGAGGGGGTAAGATATGACACTGAAGCTTTCTTT.

The chain recombines TRBV4-2 with TRBJ2-3; no firm D call. The CDR3 spans 16 residues. V lost 0 bases, J lost 2 bases, and 12 bases lay in between. Germline-derived CDR1 and CDR2 are LGHNA and YNFKEQ. The CDR3 protein is CASSQDATGITDTQYF. The CDR3 coding sequence is TGTGCCAGCAGCCAAGACGCTACGGGTATCACAGATACGCAGTATTTT.

V and J are TRBV4-3 and TRBJ2-3; possibly TRBD2 for D (5 bases). CDR1 is LGHNA and CDR2 is YSLEER in the germline V gene. V lost 0 bases, J lost 0 bases, and 13 bases lay in between. There are 17 residues in the CDR3. The CDR3 nucleotides are TGCGCCAGCAGCCAAGATCTCGCGGGCACTAGCACAGATACGCAGTATTTT. It is translated as CASSQDLAGTSTDTQYF.

The V call is TRBV9, the J call TRBJ2-2; unclear D gene. Deletions cut 3 bases from V and 1 base from J, with 7 bases between. The CDR3 is made up of 14 amino acids. CDR1 is SGDLS and CDR2 is YYNGEE in the germline V gene. The CDR3 loop is CASSGRENTGELFF. CDR3 in DNA: TGTGCCAGCAGCGGAAGGGAGAACACCGGGGAGCTGTTTTTT.

The chain has TRBV4-1 and TRBJ2-1, with 13 bases matching TRBD2. V was pared by 4 bases and J by 4 bases, with 7 bases of the junction left unmatched. The CDR3 loop spans 17 amino acids. The germline V gene has CDR1 MGHRA and CDR2 YSYEKL. CDR3 sequence reads: CASSPRTSGGLYNEQFF. In DNA form, the CDR3 reads TGCGCCAGCAGCCCGAGGACTAGCGGGGGCCTATACAATGAGCAGTTCTTC.

The chain joins TRBV2 to TRBJ2-1; TRBD2 matches at 14 bases. The CDR3 extends over 15 amino acids. CDR1 SNHLY and CDR2 FYNNEI come from the germline V gene. After removal of 1 base from V and 7 bases from J, the junction contained 0 bases not matched to a gene. The CDR3 nucleotides are TGTGCCAGCAGTGAAGGGACTAGCGGGAGGAATGAGCAGTTCTTC. Translation: CASSEGTSGRNEQFF.

Comment on this clone: The sample has other DNA sequences that encode this CDR3 too. V gene TRBV7-8 combines with J gene TRBJ2-2; D might be TRBD2 (7 bases). The V end was cut by 2 bases, the J end by 2 bases, with 9 bases between. The CDR3 runs 15 residues. Germline CDR1 SGHVS, CDR2 FQNEAQ. CDR3: CASSLWGGNTGELFF. As DNA, the CDR3 is TGTGCCAGCAGCTTATGGGGGGGCAACACCGGGGAGCTGTTTTTT.

The V gene is TRBV19, the J gene TRBJ1-1; D is undetermined. Germline V CDR1 and CDR2: LNHDA, SQIVND (reference sequence). Trimming took off 7 bases at V and 13 bases at J, with 22 bases between the two ends. The CDR3 contains 13 residues. For the CDR3, the DNA is TGTGCCAGTACCGCTACCGGGTCCCGCGGTGGTTTCTTT. Its translation is CASTATGSRGGFF.

In its sample, this clone is medium-sized. The CDR3 DNA sequence: TGCAGTGCTAGTGCACAGGGGGAATTTCGGAATTCACCCCTCCACTTT. Protein: CSASAQGEFRNSPLHF. This chain connects TRBV20-1 to TRBJ1-6; 8 bases are shared with TRBD1. The CDR3 has 16 amino acids. V gave up 3 bases and J gave up 7 bases; unmatched junction bases: 11. Germline assignment: CDR1 DFQATT and CDR2 SNEGSKA (reference sequence).

This clone was detected once. The chain combines TRBV6-6 with TRBJ1-1, with TRBD1 matching over 12 bases. The CDR3 length is 15 residues. V lost 8 bases to trimming and J lost 7 bases; unmatched junction nucleotides: 11. Germline CDR1 reads MNHNY; CDR2 reads SVGAGI (reference sequence). In DNA form, the CDR3 reads TGTGCCAGCGCCCAGGGACAGGGGGCTCTGAATGAAGCTTTCTTT. This encodes CASAQGQGALNEAFF.

Judged by abundance, this clone is medium-sized. This chain links TRBV7-9 with TRBJ2-7; 7 bases agree with TRBD2. Germline CDR1 SEHNR, CDR2 FQNEAQ (reference sequence). The J segment lost 7 bases and the V segment lost 4 bases, leaving 13 bases of the junction unmatched. CDR3 length: 15 amino acids. The CDR3 protein is CASSSGLAAEWEQYF. CDR3 DNA: TGTGCCAGCAGCTCAGGGCTAGCGGCAGAGTGGGAGCAGTACTTC.

The chain has TRBV5-5 and TRBJ2-3; unclear D gene. Germline V lookup: CDR1 SGHKS, CDR2 YYEKEE (reference sequence). This CDR3 comprises 15 residues. Deletions cut 0 bases from V and 5 bases from J, with 13 bases between. The CDR3 reads CASSLAPGPLDTQYF. The CDR3 bases are TGTGCCAGCAGCTTGGCACCTGGACCATTAGATACGCAGTATTTT. Variable domain in full (rest from reference TRBV5-5 and TRBJ2-3): DAGVTQSPTHLIKTRGQQVTLRCSPISGHKSVSWYQQVLGQGPQFIFQYYEKEERGRGNFPDRFSARQFPNYSSELNVNALLLGDSALYLCASSLAPGPLDTQYFGPGTRLTVL.

This chain joins TRBV15 and TRBJ2-2; 15 bases agree with TRBD2. V lost 1 base to trimming and J lost 2 bases; unmatched junction nucleotides: 2. CDR3 size: 18 residues. Germline lookup yields CDR1 LNHNV and CDR2 YYDKDF (reference sequence). The CDR3 DNA reads as TGTGCCACCAGCAGAGGGACTAGCGGGGGGGGTAACACCGGGGAGCTGTTTTTT. It codes for CATSRGTSGGGNTGELFF.

The chain combines TRBV19 with TRBJ2-7; 9 nucleotides agree with TRBD1. The trim removed 7 bases at V and 5 bases at J, leaving 12 bases unmatched. The CDR3 totals 15 residues. The V gene's germline CDR1 is LNHDA and CDR2 SQIVND (reference sequence). CDR3 sequence (DNA): TGTGCCAGTAAGGGACAGGGCCTCTGGAAGGACGAGCAGTACTTC. Amino acid sequence: CASKGQGLWKDEQYF.

This chain uses TRBV19 with TRBJ1-1; no clear D. V was shortened by 4 bases and J by 1 base, with 7 bases between the two germline ends. This CDR3 contains 13 residues. CDR1 and CDR2 from the germline V gene are LNHDA and SQIVND (reference sequence). The DNA of the CDR3 is TGTGCCAGTAGTAGATCCAAGAACACTGAAGCTTTCTTT. Amino acid sequence: CASSRSKNTEAFF.

V gene TRBV5-6 combines with J gene TRBJ2-7, with 9 bases matching TRBD2. The CDR3 is 13 residues long. V gave up 4 bases and J gave up 2 bases; unmatched junction bases: 1. The germline gives CDR1 SGHDT, CDR2 YYEEEE. CDR3 sequence reads: CASSPSGAYEQYF. The DNA of the CDR3 is TGTGCCAGCAGCCCTAGCGGGGCCTACGAGCAGTACTTC.

The chain couples TRBV29-1 to TRBJ2-3; maybe TRBD2 (5 bases). Trimming took off 3 bases at V and 6 bases at J, with 13 bases between the two ends. Germline values: CDR1 SQVTM, CDR2 ANQGSEA. There are 13 residues in the CDR3. CDR3 sequence reads: CSVEGGLDDTQYF. The CDR3 coding sequence is TGCAGCGTTGAGGGCGGGCTTGACGATACGCAGTATTTT.

The chain uses TRBV12-5 and TRBJ1-1, with D possibly TRBD1 on 6 matching bases. V was trimmed by 0 bases and J by 5 bases, leaving 10 bases between them. The CDR3 runs to 14 residues. Germline values: CDR1 LGHNT, CDR2 FRNRAP. For the CDR3, the DNA is TGTGCTAGTGGTTTGGTAGGGGGGGGGACTGAAGCTTTCTTT. It encodes CASGLVGGGTEAFF.

This chain connects TRBV27 to TRBJ2-3; a weak D match, TRBD2 (5 bases). The CDR3 spans 14 residues. Germline CDR1 reads MNHEY; CDR2 reads SMNVEV (reference sequence). The germline V and J ends were trimmed by 5 bases and 4 bases, with 13 bases remaining between them. The CDR3 DNA is TGTGCCAGCAGTCCCTCCCGGGGTTCAGATACGCAGTATTTT. Amino acid sequence: CASSPSRGSDTQYF.